This passage covers 30 T cell receptor beta chains from one sample sequenced in a study of graft-versus-host responses after intestinal transplantation. Measured with immunoSEQ multiplex PCR; TCRdb has only the in-frame clones, and not every one. Counted here are 70,000 to 95,000 clones, 75% to 90% occurring once; the ten biggest clones make up 0.11%. Their target antigens are unknown. Sequenced here: unstimulated CD4+ T cells sorted from spleen or lymph node cells, sampled before intestinal transplant. The receptors stem from a human donor who received an intestinal transplant.

The J gene is TRBJ2-2, the V gene TRBV18; D call uncertain. This CDR3 region has 14 residues. Looked up from germline, CDR1 is KGHSH and CDR2 is LQKENI. The V end lost 2 bases, the J end lost 0 bases, and 4 bases lay between the germline ends. This CDR3 reads CASSPNTNTGELFF. The CDR3 region has the DNA TGTGCCAGCTCACCAAACACGAACACCGGGGAGCTGTTTTTT.

The V gene is TRBV18, the J gene TRBJ1-1; 8 nucleotides align to TRBD1. With 5 bases clipped from V and 0 bases from J, the junction kept 14 bases outside the gene matches. Germline V gene sequence: CDR1 KGHSH, CDR2 LQKENI. The CDR3 contains 18 residues. The CDR3 DNA is TGTGCCAGCTCAGCCGACAGGGGTTCGGTGGCTGTGAACACTGAAGCTTTCTTT. This sequence encodes CASSADRGSVAVNTEAFF.

This chain links TRBV7-3 with TRBJ2-3; 7 bases agree with TRBD2. The CDR3 length is 15 residues. Germline CDR1 SGHTA, CDR2 FQGTGA. V was pared by 4 bases and J by 4 bases, with 8 bases of the junction left unmatched. For the CDR3, the DNA is TGTGCCAGCAGCTCCGGGGGACTAACTCCAGATACGCAGTATTTT. Protein: CASSSGGLTPDTQYF.

V usage is TRBV5-6 and J usage is TRBJ1-2; D gene ambiguous. CDR3 length equals 14 residues. Germline CDR1 reads SGHDT; CDR2 reads YYEEEE. V lost 4 bases to trimming and J lost 4 bases, with 14 bases between them. The CDR3 protein is CASSPRTVSYGYTF. CDR3 nucleotides: TGTGCCAGCAGCCCCCGAACAGTATCCTATGGCTACACCTTC.

The gene calls are TRBV6-1 and TRBJ1-2, with TRBD1 as a possible D gene (6 bases). The ends were cut back, 9 bases at V and 6 bases at J, with 14 bases in the middle. Germline values: CDR1 MNHNS, CDR2 SASEGT. This CDR3 has 12 residues. In DNA form, the CDR3 reads TGTGCCAGGTCCCCCAGGGGCGATGGCTACACCTTC. Its translation is CARSPRGDGYTF.

The chain uses TRBV6-1 and TRBJ2-6; no clear D. Trimming took off 6 bases at V and 0 bases at J, with 9 bases between the two ends. Per the germline V gene, CDR1 is MNHNS and CDR2 is SASEGT. CDR3 size: 15 residues. The CDR3 region is CASRELSSGANVLTF. CDR3 DNA: TGTGCCAGCAGGGAGCTTAGCTCTGGGGCCAACGTCCTGACTTTC.

The chain carries TRBV7-9 and TRBJ2-1; 11 positions agree with TRBD2. J lost 4 bases, V lost 5 bases, and 7 bases had no gene match. The germline V gene encodes CDR1 SEHNR and CDR2 FQNEAQ (reference sequence). The CDR3 covers 16 residues. CDR3 nucleotides: TGTGCCAGCAGCCCCTTAGCGGGGGGGACTTACAATGAGCAGTTCTTC. This gives the protein CASSPLAGGTYNEQFF.

This sequence joins TRBV7-3 and TRBJ2-2, with D perhaps TRBD1 (5 bases). Trimming removed 4 bases at V and 7 bases at J, with 16 bases between. Germline CDR1 and CDR2: SGHTA and FQGTGA. The CDR3 totals 15 residues. In nucleotides, the CDR3 is TGTGCCAGCAGCTCAAATGGGGCAGGGAACGGGGAGCTGTTTTTT. Translated: CASSSNGAGNGELFF.

The chain couples TRBV4-1 to TRBJ2-5; 10 bases line up with TRBD2. The CDR3 length is 17 residues. V gave up 0 bases and J gave up 5 bases; unmatched junction bases: 9. From germline, CDR1 is MGHRA and CDR2 YSYEKL. CDR3 protein: CASSQESSGGFGETQYF. The DNA of the CDR3 is TGCGCCAGCAGCCAAGAGAGTAGCGGGGGGTTTGGGGAGACCCAGTACTTC.

The CDR3, as DNA: TGCGCCAGCAGCCACGGACAGGTATGGAATTCTGGGGCCAACGTCCTGACTTTC. It codes for CASSHGQVWNSGANVLTF. The chain has TRBV5-1 and TRBJ2-6, with 7 bases fitting TRBD1. Trimming removed 4 bases from V and 1 base from J; junction bases left unmatched: 11. Germline assignment: CDR1 SGHRS and CDR2 YFSETQ. There are 18 residues in the CDR3.

In this sample, this clone turned up once. This chain uses TRBV6-5 with TRBJ1-6; 8 bases agree with TRBD1. The CDR3 is made up of 15 amino acids. Germline V gene sequence: CDR1 MNHEY, CDR2 SVGAGI. V lost 6 bases and J lost 7; bases outside the gene matches: 8. CDR3 bases: TGTGCCAGCAGATCCAACAGGGGGTGGAATTCACCCCTCCACTTT. It is translated as CASRSNRGWNSPLHF.

The V gene is TRBV5-1, the J gene TRBJ2-5; 9 bases are a match to TRBD2. The V and J ends lost 2 bases and 5 bases, in that order; junction bases with no gene match: 7. CDR3 length: 15 amino acids. Germline assignment: CDR1 SGHRS and CDR2 YFSETQ. The CDR3, as DNA: TGCGCCAGCAGCTTCGGATCCAGCGGGGGGGAGACCCAGTACTTC. This gives the protein CASSFGSSGGETQYF.

The V and J genes are TRBV2 and TRBJ2-6; 7 bases align to TRBD1. The CDR3 spans 15 residues. The trim removed 6 bases at V and 4 bases at J, leaving 6 bases unmatched. Germline loops: CDR1 SNHLY, CDR2 FYNNEI. The CDR3 protein is CASRPTGTGANVLTF. Written as DNA, the CDR3 is TGTGCCAGCAGACCGACAGGGACCGGGGCCAACGTCCTGACTTTC.

V gene TRBV10-3 combines with J gene TRBJ2-7, with 9 bases fitting TRBD1. Germline CDR1 reads ENHRY; CDR2 reads SYGVKD. With V trimmed by 0 bases and J by 2 bases, 5 bases remained unmatched. CDR3 length: 16 amino acids. CDR3 protein: CAISESRDRAPYEQYF. CDR3 in DNA: TGTGCCATCAGTGAGTCCCGGGACAGGGCCCCCTACGAGCAGTACTTC.

The chain combines TRBV10-3 with TRBJ1-5; the D gene is possibly TRBD1 (5 bases). The V gene lost 0 bases and the J gene lost 4 bases, with 7 bases spanning the gap. Germline loops: CDR1 ENHRY, CDR2 SYGVKD. The CDR3 runs to 14 residues. CDR3 loop: CAISESAGNQPQHF. In nucleotides, the CDR3 is TGTGCCATCAGTGAGTCGGCAGGGAATCAGCCCCAGCATTTT.

The J gene is TRBJ2-1, the V gene TRBV7-2, with 7 positions matching TRBD1. Germline CDR1 reads SGHTA; CDR2 reads FQGNSA. Trimming removed 1 base from V and 0 bases from J; junction bases left unmatched: 0. This CDR3 has 15 amino acids. The CDR3 here is CASSLGDSSYNEQFF. The CDR3 region has the DNA TGTGCCAGCAGCTTAGGGGACAGCTCCTACAATGAGCAGTTCTTC.

This clone was recorded only once. CDR3 residues: CASSFLGGYEQYF. The CDR3 DNA sequence: TGTGCCAGTAGCTTCCTGGGGGGATACGAGCAGTACTTC. This chain connects TRBV19 to TRBJ2-7; D may be TRBD2 (6 bases). Between the trimmed V and J ends, which lost 6 bases and 4 bases, there was a span of 13 bases. The CDR3 spans 13 residues. Per the germline V gene, CDR1 is LNHDA and CDR2 is SQIVND (reference sequence). Full variable domain (outside the CDR3, taken from reference TRBV19 and TRBJ2-7): DGGITQSPKYLFRKEGQNVTLSCEQNLNHDAMYWYRQDPGQGLRLIYYSQIVNDFQKGDIAEGYSVSREKKESFPLTVTSAQKNPTAFYLCASSFLGGYEQYFGPGTRLTVT.

This chain connects TRBV5-6 to TRBJ2-2, with 10 bases fitting TRBD2. This CDR3 comprises 16 residues. J gave up 3 bases and V 4 bases, and 6 bases lay outside the gene matches. Germline-derived CDR1 and CDR2 are SGHDT and YYEEEE. CDR3 amino acids: CASSAWTSGDTGELFF. In DNA form, the CDR3 reads TGTGCCAGCAGCGCCTGGACTAGCGGAGACACCGGGGAGCTGTTTTTT.

This sequence joins TRBV5-1 and TRBJ1-1; D gene uncertain. The CDR3 is made up of 14 amino acids. From germline, CDR1 is SGHRS and CDR2 YFSETQ. The V and J ends lost 3 bases and 5 bases respectively, with 14 bases between them. CDR3 sequence reads: CASSSGLRGTEAFF. The CDR3 DNA sequence: TGCGCCAGCAGCTCAGGTCTGCGGGGTACTGAAGCTTTCTTT.

CDR3 loop: CASGPPPGGRSSYEQYF. The CDR3 DNA is TGTGCTAGTGGTCCCCCCCCAGGGGGTCGGAGCTCCTACGAGCAGTACTTC. The genes are TRBV12-5 and TRBJ2-7; 7 nucleotides match TRBD1. In germline, CDR1 is LGHNT, CDR2 FRNRAP. The CDR3 sequence is 17 residues long. After removal of 5 bases from V and 0 bases from J, the junction contained 13 bases not matched to a gene.

The chain joins TRBV5-1 to TRBJ2-5; 10 bases match TRBD2. The CDR3 consists of 15 residues. Germline CDR1 is SGHRS and CDR2 is YFSETQ. Trimming at V came to 2 bases and at J to 2 bases, leaving 3 bases not matched to a gene. CDR3 loop: CASSFLGLAQETQYF. The CDR3 DNA sequence: TGCGCCAGCAGCTTCTTGGGACTAGCGCAAGAGACCCAGTACTTC.

The table lists this clone with a count of one. The V gene is TRBV7-9, the J gene TRBJ1-1; D gene uncertain. V lost 6 bases and J 1 base, leaving 12 bases between the germline ends. Germline CDR1 is SEHNR and CDR2 is FQNEAQ (reference sequence). The CDR3 sequence is 14 residues long. The CDR3 region has the DNA TGTGCCAGCAGGGGAGTTACACCGAACACTGAAGCTTTCTTT. It translates to CASRGVTPNTEAFF.

The chain has TRBV5-1 and TRBJ2-5, with 9 nucleotides matching TRBD2. The length of the CDR3 is 16 residues. Germline V gene sequence: CDR1 SGHRS, CDR2 YFSETQ. V dropped 4 bases and J dropped 5; count of bases not matched to a gene: 12. The CDR3 spells CASSPVKRGAGETQYF. As DNA, the CDR3 is TGCGCCAGCAGCCCAGTGAAGCGGGGGGCCGGGGAGACCCAGTACTTC.

This clone showed up just a few times. The rearrangement uses TRBV5-6 and TRBJ2-3; 10 nucleotides agree with TRBD2. V was clipped by 3 bases and J by 4 bases; unmatched bases: 2. The CDR3 loop spans 14 amino acids. CDR1 is SGHDT and CDR2 is YYEEEE in the germline V gene. The CDR3 nucleotides read TGTGCCAGCAGCTCGAGCGGGGGGGCAGATACGCAGTATTTT. Translated: CASSSSGGADTQYF.

This clone came up once. The chain combines TRBV4-1 with TRBJ2-2, with 9 bases fitting TRBD2. The CDR3 runs to 19 residues. After removal of 3 bases from V and 2 bases from J, the junction contained 13 bases not matched to a gene. The germline gives CDR1 MGHRA, CDR2 YSYEKL. The DNA for the CDR3 is TGCGCCAGCAGCCACCTGGGTAGCGGGGGCCTCTCTAACACCGGGGAGCTGTTTTTT. Translation: CASSHLGSGGLSNTGELFF.

The V and J genes are TRBV6-6 and TRBJ1-5; 8 bases are a match to TRBD1. V dropped 2 bases and J dropped 0; count of bases not matched to a gene: 0. Germline-derived CDR1 and CDR2 are MNHNY and SVGAGI (reference sequence). CDR3 length: 15 amino acids. CDR3 sequence (DNA): TGTGCCAGCAGTTACGACAGGGGTAGCAATCAGCCCCAGCATTTT. Translated: CASSYDRGSNQPQHF.

The V gene is TRBV5-4, the J gene TRBJ2-3, with 14 bases matching TRBD2. The CDR3 loop spans 13 amino acids. The V and J ends lost 7 bases and 5 bases, in that order; junction bases with no gene match: 0. Germline CDR1 is SGHNT and CDR2 is YYREEE (reference sequence). CDR3 amino acids: CASGTSGGDTQYF. Written as DNA, the CDR3 is TGTGCCAGCGGGACTAGCGGGGGAGATACGCAGTATTTT.

The chain recombines TRBV5-1 with TRBJ1-2; 12 bases map to TRBD1. Germline V gene lookup returns CDR1 SGHRS and CDR2 YFSETQ. The CDR3 consists of 15 residues. The junction had 4 bases not matched to a gene; V was cut back by 4 bases and J by 3 bases. Here the CDR3 reads CASSLGQGAHYGYTF. The DNA of the CDR3 is TGCGCCAGCAGCCTGGGACAGGGGGCCCACTATGGCTACACCTTC.

The V and J genes are TRBV2 and TRBJ1-2; a weak D match, TRBD1 (5 bases). There are 13 residues in the CDR3. Trimming removed 3 bases at V and 8 bases at J, with 13 bases between. Germline CDR1 is SNHLY and CDR2 is FYNNEI. The CDR3 coding sequence is TGTGCCAGCAGTGAGGGGGGGGGTTGGGGCTACACCTTC. It yields the protein CASSEGGGWGYTF.

The genes are TRBV6-6 and TRBJ1-1, with D uncertain. Trimming took 7 bases from V and 12 from J, leaving 27 bases between them. Germline V gene lookup returns CDR1 MNHNY and CDR2 SVGAGI (reference sequence). CDR3 length: 15 residues. CDR3 bases: TGTGCCAGCACTTCCCCTTACGAGGCGGCAAGGATGTCTTTCTTT. Encoded protein: CASTSPYEAARMSFF.